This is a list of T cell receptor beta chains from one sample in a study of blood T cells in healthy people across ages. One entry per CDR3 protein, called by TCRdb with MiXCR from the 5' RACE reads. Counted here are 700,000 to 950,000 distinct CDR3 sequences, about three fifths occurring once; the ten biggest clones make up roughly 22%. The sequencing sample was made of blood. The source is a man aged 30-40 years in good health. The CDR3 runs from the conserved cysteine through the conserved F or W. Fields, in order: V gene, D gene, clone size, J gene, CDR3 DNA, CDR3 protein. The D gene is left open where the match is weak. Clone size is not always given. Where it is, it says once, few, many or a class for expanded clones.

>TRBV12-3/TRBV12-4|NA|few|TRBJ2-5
TGTGCCAGCAGTCCCTGGGGGACACCCGAGAGCCAGTACTTC
CASSPWGTPESQYF
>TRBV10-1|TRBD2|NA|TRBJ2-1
TGCGCCAGCAGTGACCCCGCGGGGGATAGCAATGAGCAGTTCTTC
CASSDPAGDSNEQFF
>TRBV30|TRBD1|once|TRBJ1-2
TGTGCCTGGAGCCGGGACAGCTTATCTAGTGGCTACACCTTC
CAWSRDSLSSGYTF
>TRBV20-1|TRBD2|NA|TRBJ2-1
TGCAGTGCTAGAACTAGCGGGGTCAGCTCCTACAATGAGCAGTTCTTC
CSARTSGVSSYNEQFF
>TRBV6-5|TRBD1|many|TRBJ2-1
TGTGCCAGCAGCCCAGGGGGCAATGAGCAGTTCTTC
CASSPGGNEQFF
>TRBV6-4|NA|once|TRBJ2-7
TGTGCCAGCAGTTATATAAGTAGTAGCCGGTCGGCCGAGCAGTACTTC
CASSYISSSRSAEQYF
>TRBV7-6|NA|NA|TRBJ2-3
TGTGCCAGCAGCTTGAGGTCGCACAGCCTCGATACGCAGTATTTT
CASSLRSHSLDTQYF
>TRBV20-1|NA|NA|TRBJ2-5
TGCAGTGCTAGTCTTAACCAGGGGTGGGAGCAGTACTTC
CSASLNQGWEQYF
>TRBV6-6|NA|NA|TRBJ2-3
TGTGCCAGCAGACCGGGGCCCGGTTTAGATACGCAGTATTTT
CASRPGPGLDTQYF
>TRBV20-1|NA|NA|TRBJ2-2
TGCAGTGCACATACTAGTTACTCCGGGGAGCTGTTTTTT
CSAHTSYSGELFF
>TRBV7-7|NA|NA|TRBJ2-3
TGTGCTAGCGGTCGATCTGGAGGAGATACGCAGTATTTT
CASGRSGGDTQYF
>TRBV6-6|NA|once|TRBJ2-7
TGTGCCAGCAGTTTTTCGGGTTACTACAATGAGCAGTACTTC
CASSFSGYYNEQYF
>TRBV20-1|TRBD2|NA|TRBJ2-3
TGCAGTGCTAGAGACTTAGCGGGGGCCCACACAGATACGCAGTATTTT
CSARDLAGAHTDTQYF
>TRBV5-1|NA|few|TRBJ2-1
TGCGCCAGCAGCTTGTTGCTCCTCAATGAGCAGTTCTTC
CASSLLLLNEQFF
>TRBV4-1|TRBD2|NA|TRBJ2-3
TGCGCCAGCAGCCAAGGGGCGGGGGGCATAGATACGCAGTATTTT
CASSQGAGGIDTQYF
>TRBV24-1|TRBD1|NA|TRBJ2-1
TGTGCCACCAGCTCCCAGGGGGAGTTCTTC
CATSSQGEFF
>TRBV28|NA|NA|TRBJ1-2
TGTGCCAGCAGTTTAGGAGGGCCTGGCTACACCTTC
CASSLGGPGYTF
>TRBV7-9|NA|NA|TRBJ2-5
TGTGCCAGCAGCCCCCCGCTGAGGGTGGAGACCCAGTACTTC
CASSPPLRVETQYF
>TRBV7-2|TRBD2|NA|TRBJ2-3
TGTGCCAGCAGCTTAGGACTAGCGGGAGGCTGGACAGATACGCAGTATTTT
CASSLGLAGGWTDTQYF
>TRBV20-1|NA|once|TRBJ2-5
TGCAGTGCGGGAGTACGCGAGAGGAATGAGCAGTACTTC
CSAGVRERNEQYF
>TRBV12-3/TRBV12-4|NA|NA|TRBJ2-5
TGTGCCAGCAGTTTTGGGGCGGGGAAGACCCAGTACTTC
CASSFGAGKTQYF
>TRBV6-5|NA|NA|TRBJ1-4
TGTGCCAGCAGTTACGAGGGGAGGAATGAAAAACTGTTTTTT
CASSYEGRNEKLFF